This T cell receptor (beta chain) emerged from a study of blood T cell repertoires in COVID-19. Whole-study context: Samples representing acute and convalescent COVID-19 were sourced from the United States, Italy and Spain. T cells, B-cell-depleted T cells, or PBMCs provided the cDNA or gDNA that served as material.

After removal of 6 bases from V and 7 bases from J, the junction contained 6 bases not matched to a gene. There are 14 residues in the CDR3. Germline CDR1 and CDR2: SGHAT and FQNNGV. One Seattle source followed patients from active infection through their disease course. Libraries were prepared by immunoSEQ multiplex PCR; TCRdb keeps only in-frame clonotypes and omits some of them. This sample has 310,000 or so clones; roughly nine tenths occur once, and the top ten carry around 2%. The sequenced sample was peripheral blood. The genes are TRBV11-2 and TRBJ1-6; 7 bases are shared with TRBD1. This receptor was identified in a woman aged 25 to 39 with COVID-19, enrolled during active disease. The CDR3 sequence: CASSITGVNSPLHF. Here the CDR3 DNA reads TGTGCCAGCAGTATAACAGGGGTGAATTCACCCCTCCACTTT. The full variable domain, with the rest looked up from reference TRBV11-2 and TRBJ1-6, is EAGVAQSPRYKIIEKRQSVAFWCNPISGHATLYWYQQILGQGPKLLIQFQNNGVVDDSQLPKDRFSAERLKGVDSTLKIQPAKLEDSAVYLCASSITGVNSPLHFGNGTRLTVT.